This T cell receptor (beta chain) was retrieved from a study of blood T cell repertoires in COVID-19. Study background: Samples representing acute and convalescent COVID-19 were sourced from the United States, Italy and Spain. Nucleic acid was either cDNA or gDNA, and it came from T cells, B-cell-depleted T cells, or PBMCs.

Authors' analysis steps: Estimation of nucleated cell counts relied on the amplification of reference gene primers. The data were produced by immunoSEQ multiplex PCR, yet TCRdb's version contains in-frame clones alone and is incomplete. V and J calls plus clone size are reproduced from that table; the DNA served to infer D and trimming. The sample yields 130,000 to 150,000 clones, 80% to 85% seen once. Source material: peripheral blood. This receptor was identified in a human donor in a cohort sampled during active COVID-19.

CDR3 sequence (DNA): TGTGCCAGCAGTTACCGGCCGGGACAGGGGACCAACCGGGGGTACTACGAGCAGTACTTC. The encoded protein is CASSYRPGQGTNRGYYEQYF. The chain is built from TRBV6-2 or TRBV6-3 and TRBJ2-7, with TRBD1 matching over 10 bases. V shed 2 bases, J shed 3 bases, and the junction held 19 bases outside the gene matches. Germline V gene data show CDR1 as MNHEY and CDR2 as SVGEGT. The length of the CDR3 is 20 residues.